A single sample is the source of the 18 T cell receptor beta chains below, sequenced in a study of T cells in Graves' hyperthyroidism and ophthalmopathy. From RNA transcripts, TCR beta CDR3 regions were amplified. A set of HTBI primers served as the primers for a first-round RT-PCR of the TCR CDR3. Via MiXCR, TCRdb re-called the multiplex PCR reads, giving one row per CDR3 protein. Among more than 300,000 distinct CDR3 sequences, about a fifth were seen once, and the ten largest hold over 35%. Sequencing input: blood. These TCRs come from a man younger than 35 with Graves' ophthalmopathy.

This clonotype was recorded many times. The V call is TRBV6-6, the J call TRBJ2-2; D possibly corresponds to TRBD2 (6 bases). This CDR3 has 18 amino acids. Germline CDR1 is MNHNY and CDR2 is SVGAGI (reference sequence). V was trimmed by 2 bases and J by 3 bases, leaving 19 bases between them. DNA for the CDR3: TGTGCCAGCAGTTACCCACGAGGGAGGCGGGGAGACACCGGGGAGCTGTTTTTT. It is translated as CASSYPRGRRGDTGELFF.

This rearrangement joins TRBV11-2 to TRBJ2-7, with D possibly being TRBD1 (5 bases). The V end lost 7 bases, the J end lost 0 bases, and 13 bases lay between the germline ends. CDR1 and CDR2 (germline): SGHAT, FQNNGV. The CDR3 covers 14 residues. CDR3 sequence reads: CASTPTESSYEQYF. The CDR3, as DNA: TGTGCCAGCACCCCGACAGAAAGCTCCTACGAGCAGTACTTC.

This clonotype was seen ten or more times. The chain combines TRBV3-1 with TRBJ1-6; D gene unclear. V lost 1 base and J 7 bases, leaving 8 bases between the germline ends. Germline V gene data show CDR1 as LGHDT and CDR2 as YNNKEL (reference sequence). The CDR3 runs 14 residues. The CDR3: CASSQAYRNSPLHF. In DNA, the CDR3 is TGTGCCAGCAGCCAAGCTTATAGGAATTCACCCCTCCACTTT.

This clonotype was recorded at least ten times. This chain links TRBV12-3 or TRBV12-4 with TRBJ2-1; unclear D gene. Trimming removed 7 bases at V and 0 bases at J, with 13 bases between. The CDR3 sequence is 15 residues long. CDR3 amino acids: CASTLWQSSYNEQFF. CDR3 nucleotides: TGTGCCAGCACCCTCTGGCAGAGCTCCTACAATGAGCAGTTCTTC.

The table lists this clonotype with a few counts. V gene TRBV19 combines with J gene TRBJ2-1, with TRBD1 matching over 11 bases. Per the germline V gene, CDR1 is LNHDA and CDR2 is SQIVND (reference sequence). V gave up 7 bases and J gave up 3 bases; unmatched junction bases: 5. The CDR3 length is 15 residues. CDR3 in amino acids: CASTLGQGGYNEQFF. The CDR3 nucleotides read TGTGCCAGTACCTTGGGACAGGGGGGCTACAATGAGCAGTTCTTC.

This clonotype was detected ten times or more. The chain links TRBV28 to TRBJ2-7; 12 nucleotides match TRBD2. J lost 0 bases, V lost 5 bases, and 5 bases had no gene match. This CDR3 comprises 16 residues. The V gene's germline CDR1 is MDHEN and CDR2 SYDVKM. CDR3 sequence (DNA): TGTGCCAGCAGTCAGACTAGCGGGGGCCTCTCCTACGAGCAGTACTTC. Its translation is CASSQTSGGLSYEQYF.

This clonotype was detected only a few times. The DNA for the CDR3 is TGCGCCAGCAGCCAAACCGGGACACAATCCCCCAATGAGCAGTTCTTC. This encodes CASSQTGTQSPNEQFF. The chain employs TRBV4-1 and TRBJ2-1, with a tentative D call TRBD1 (6 bases). CDR1 and CDR2 from the germline V gene are MGHRA and YSYEKL. This CDR3 spans 16 amino acids. Trimming cost V 2 bases and J 6 bases, with 17 bases left between them.

The rearrangement joins TRBV12-3 or TRBV12-4 to TRBJ1-2; no reliable D call. The V gene lost 1 base and the J gene lost 10 bases, with 7 bases spanning the gap. The CDR3 covers 11 residues. The CDR3 sequence: CASSLDGDYTF. DNA of the CDR3: TGTGCCAGCAGTTTAGACGGAGACTACACCTTC.

For this clonotype: A much larger clone is a single base away; this may be a read error. The chain is built from TRBV6-2 or TRBV6-3 and TRBJ1-3; no firm D call. This CDR3 has 16 amino acids. The germline V gene has CDR1 MNHEY and CDR2 SVGEGT. DNA for the CDR3: TGTGCCGGCAGCCCGGGCGGCAGTCCTTCTGGAAACACCATATATTTT. This translates into CAGSPGGSPSGNTIYF.

This clonotype was counted only a few times. This chain's CDR3 is CASSFNEEKLFF. The CDR3 nucleotides are TGTGCCAGCAGCTTTAATGAGGAAAAACTGTTTTTT. This chain uses TRBV7-6 with TRBJ1-4; D gene ambiguous. The CDR3 is 12 amino acids. Looked up from germline, CDR1 is SGHVS and CDR2 is FNYEAQ. Trimming cost V 3 bases and J 8 bases, with 7 bases left between them.

There are many counts of this clonotype. The chain uses TRBV7-2 and TRBJ2-1; maybe TRBD1 (5 bases). The CDR3 totals 13 residues. Per germline, CDR1 SGHTA and CDR2 FQGNSA. With 7 bases removed from V and 12 bases from J, the gap between germline ends came to 19 bases. CDR3 loop: CASTEEAGQRQFF. CDR3 DNA: TGTGCCAGCACCGAAGAGGCCGGACAAAGGCAGTTCTTC. The full variable domain, in which reference TRBV7-2 and TRBJ2-1 provide the parts outside the CDR3, is GAGVSQSPSNKVTEKGKDVELRCDPISGHTALYWYRQSLGQGLEFLIYFQGNSAPDKSGLPSDRFSAERTGGSVSTLTIQRTQQEDSAVYLCASTEEAGQRQFFGPGTRLTVL.

There are a few counts of this clonotype. This chain joins TRBV6-1 and TRBJ1-2, with D perhaps matching TRBD1 (6 bases). V was cut by 6 bases and J by 3 bases, with 17 bases left in between. This CDR3 has 15 residues. CDR1 MNHNS and CDR2 SASEGT come from the germline V gene. DNA for the CDR3: TGTGCCAGCAGCCTACAGGGCCCGGTTGACTATGGCTACACCTTC. It specifies CASSLQGPVDYGYTF.

This clonotype occurred many times. The chain carries TRBV5-1 and TRBJ1-6, with TRBD1 identical over 7 bases. The V gene's germline CDR1 is SGHRS and CDR2 YFSETQ. This CDR3 has 15 amino acids. After removal of 4 bases from V and 11 bases from J, the junction contained 12 bases not matched to a gene. CDR3 in amino acids: CASSRNTGEVPPLHF. DNA of the CDR3: TGCGCCAGCAGCAGAAACACAGGGGAAGTGCCACCCCTCCACTTT.

J is TRBJ1-5 and V is TRBV28; D unresolved. V gave up 7 bases and J gave up 10 bases, with 20 bases separating them. The CDR3 sequence is 14 residues long. Germline V gene data show CDR1 as MDHEN and CDR2 as SYDVKM. The chain's CDR3 is CASIGSRDGRPQHF. The CDR3, as DNA: TGTGCCAGCATAGGGTCGAGGGATGGGCGACCCCAGCATTTT.

This clonotype was seen repeatedly, ten times or more. The V gene is TRBV7-9, the J gene TRBJ1-2; 8 bases agree with TRBD1. There are 14 residues in the CDR3. The J segment lost 4 bases and the V segment lost 5 bases, leaving 6 bases of the junction unmatched. CDR1 SEHNR and CDR2 FQNEAQ come from the germline V gene (reference sequence). In DNA, the CDR3 is TGTGCCAGCAGCCCGACAGGGGTCGGCTATGGCTACACCTTC. It yields the protein CASSPTGVGYGYTF.

The table lists this clonotype with many counts. V gene TRBV10-3 combines with J gene TRBJ1-1; a weak D match, TRBD1 (5 bases). Per germline, CDR1 ENHRY and CDR2 SYGVKD. The CDR3 runs to 11 residues. Trimming removed 5 bases from V and 7 bases from J, with 8 bases in between. The CDR3 is CAISRDSEAFF. DNA for the CDR3: TGTGCCATCAGTCGTGACAGTGAAGCTTTCTTT.

The sample holds many counts of this clonotype. The chain is built from TRBV7-9 and TRBJ2-1, with D unresolved. The CDR3 is made up of 11 amino acids. The germline gives CDR1 SEHNR, CDR2 FQNEAQ (reference sequence). The V end was cut by 8 bases, the J end by 8 bases, with 10 bases between. The CDR3 DNA reads as TGTGCCAGCGCAAAAACCGATGAGCAGTTCTTC. Translation gives CASAKTDEQFF.

This clonotype was seen repeatedly, ten times or more. The chain couples TRBV3-1 to TRBJ1-2; 7 nucleotides align to TRBD1. V lost 6 bases, J lost 4 bases, and 8 bases stayed unmatched. The CDR3 is 14 amino acids. Germline CDR1 and CDR2: LGHDT and YNNKEL (reference sequence). The CDR3 here is CASRPGGGPYGYTF. The CDR3 DNA is TGTGCCAGCAGACCGGGAGGGGGCCCCTATGGCTACACCTTC. Combining the CDR3 with reference TRBV3-1 and TRBJ1-2 gives the whole variable domain DTAVSQTPKYLVTQMGNDKSIKCEQNLGHDTMYWYKQDSKKFLKIMFSYNNKELIINETVPNRFSPKSPDKAHLNLHINSLELGDSAVYFCASRPGGGPYGYTFGSGTRLTVV.